This T cell receptor (beta chain) was found in a study of T-cell reconstitution after alpha-beta-depleted transplantation in children. This clonotype came up many times. Its matching antigen is unknown. Study-wide points: Several hundred graft clones that had expanded were reportedly the source of alpha-beta T cells about two months after transplant. The authors attributed T-cell counts and diversity one year after transplant mostly to newly produced T cells.

The V end was cut by 2 bases, the J end by 2 bases, with 12 bases between. Germline lookup yields CDR1 SGHTA and CDR2 FQGNSA. This CDR3 has 15 amino acids. Preparation of the TCRbeta library used unique molecular identifiers. TCRdb reprocessed the PCR reads via MiXCR and lists one record per CDR3 protein. This sample has about 300,000 distinct CDR3 sequences, with roughly 8.2% found just once. The J gene is TRBJ2-5, the V gene TRBV7-2; D is unresolved. The source was peripheral blood, collected 360 days after TCRalphabeta/CD19-depleted stem cell transplant. The receptor's source is a female patient aged 2-9 years who had a stem cell transplant for Fanconi anemia, so the T cells may come from the graft donor. CDR3 sequence: CASSLITAYQETQYF. The CDR3 bases are TGTGCCAGCAGCTTAATAACAGCCTATCAAGAGACCCAGTACTTC.